These 12 T cell receptor beta chains were sequenced from one sample in a study of shared clonotypes between healthy human individuals (dated by TCRdb to 2020 to 2022). The library was obtained by the immunoSEQ multiplex PCR assay. What TCRdb holds here is the immuneACCESS table cut down to in-frame rearrangements. Part of the clones is not present; checked against another copy, under half of the missing clones reflect an unresolved V gene, and the others are unexplained. The sample table shows roughly 660,000 clones, and less than 95% are seen once. Of the sample, more than 30% falls within the top ten clones. Material for sequencing was memory CD8+ T cells from PBMCs. The intended sense of this specimen's cell subset or site label: CD45RO+ cells pooled with CCR7-negative TemRA cells. The receptors stem from a man younger than 35 in good health. Some clones in this sample may be carry-over from other donors' samples.

The V gene is TRBV7-9, the J gene TRBJ2-7, with 8 bases matching TRBD1. This CDR3 is built from 13 residues. Looked up from germline, CDR1 is SEHNR and CDR2 is FQNEAQ (reference sequence). The J segment lost 7 bases and the V segment lost 3 bases, leaving 5 bases of the junction unmatched. The CDR3 coding sequence is TGTGCCAGCAGCTTCAGGGGGCTCGAAGAGCAGTACTTC. It translates to CASSFRGLEEQYF. Combining the CDR3 with reference TRBV7-9 and TRBJ2-7 gives the whole variable domain DTGVSQNPRHKITKRGQNVTFRCDPISEHNRLYWYRQTLGQGPEFLTYFQNEAQLEKSRLLSDRFSAERPKGSFSTLEIQRTEQGDSAMYLCASSFRGLEEQYFGPGTRLTVT.

The chain couples TRBV7-6 to TRBJ2-7; D is undetermined. Germline loops: CDR1 SGHVS, CDR2 FNYEAQ. This CDR3 is 14 amino acids long. V was shortened by 1 base and J by 9 bases, with 16 bases between the two germline ends. CDR3: CASSLEAPGWAQYF. The CDR3 DNA reads as TGTGCCAGCAGCTTAGAGGCACCTGGATGGGCGCAGTACTTC.

As to this clone: The sample carries other DNA sequences with the same CDR3. The chain is built from TRBV6-5 and TRBJ2-7, with 8 bases matching TRBD1. This CDR3 is built from 14 residues. Germline V gene lookup returns CDR1 MNHEY and CDR2 SVGAGI. J lost 3 bases, V lost 2 bases, and 3 bases had no gene match. For the CDR3, the DNA is TGTGCCAGCAGTTACGCCACAGGGGGCTACGAGCAGTACTTC. As protein: CASSYATGGYEQYF.

This chain uses TRBV5-1 with TRBJ1-1; 9 bases are a match to TRBD1. The CDR3 consists of 16 residues. V shed 0 bases and J 5 bases; nucleotides not matched to a gene: 8. CDR1 is SGHRS and CDR2 is YFSETQ in the germline V gene. The CDR3 nucleotides are TGCGCCAGCAGCTTGGCCTCTACAGGGGGCCGAACTGAAGCTTTCTTT. This sequence encodes CASSLASTGGRTEAFF.

The chain joins TRBV2 to TRBJ2-3; D possibly corresponds to TRBD2 (6 bases). CDR1 is SNHLY and CDR2 is FYNNEI in the germline V gene. V was pared by 1 base and J by 6 bases, with 20 bases between. This CDR3 spans 17 amino acids. CDR3 sequence (DNA): TGTGCCAGCAGTGAAGGGATTCTGCTAGGGGCGGGGGATACGCAGTATTTT. It specifies CASSEGILLGAGDTQYF. Using reference TRBV2 and TRBJ2-3 for the parts outside the CDR3, the full variable domain is EPEVTQTPSHQVTQMGQEVILRCVPISNHLYFYWYRQILGQKVEFLVSFYNNEISEKSEIFDDQFSVERPDGSNFTLKIRSTKLEDSAMYFCASSEGILLGAGDTQYFGPGTRLTVL.

In its sample, this clone was seen once. This chain joins TRBV9 and TRBJ2-7; D is perhaps TRBD2 (6 bases). The CDR3 is made up of 14 amino acids. V was cut by 3 bases and J by 3 bases, with 13 bases left in between. The germline V gene encodes CDR1 SGDLS and CDR2 YYNGEE. The CDR3 is CASSGGDLDYEQYF. CDR3 coding DNA: TGTGCCAGCAGCGGGGGGGACCTCGACTACGAGCAGTACTTC.

To note about this clone: The junction does not match germline at one end; this may be a read error. The chain recombines TRBV5-1 with TRBJ2-1; D unclear. Germline CDR1 reads SGHRS; CDR2 reads YFSETQ. This CDR3 is built from 13 residues. This CDR3 is CVSSLGSNNEQFF. The CDR3 coding sequence is TGCGTCAGCAGCTTGGGTTCCAACAATGAGCAGTTCTTC. Variable domain in full (rest from reference TRBV5-1 and TRBJ2-1): KAGVTQTPRYLIKTRGQQVTLSCSPISGHRSVSWYQQTPGQGLQFLFEYFSETQRNKGNFPGRFSGRQFSNSRSEMNVSTLELGDSALYLCVSSLGSNNEQFFGPGTRLTVL.

The J gene is TRBJ2-7, the V gene TRBV28; D is perhaps TRBD1 (5 bases). Trimming removed 4 bases from V and 2 bases from J, with 9 bases in between. The germline V gene encodes CDR1 MDHEN and CDR2 SYDVKM. The CDR3 runs 13 residues. CDR3 loop: CASSWGGPYEQYF. In DNA, the CDR3 is TGTGCCAGCAGTTGGGGCGGCCCCTACGAGCAGTACTTC.

The genes are TRBV5-1 and TRBJ2-1; tentative D call: TRBD2 (6 bases). This CDR3 region has 16 residues. Trimming took off 4 bases at V and 2 bases at J, with 16 bases between the two ends. From germline, CDR1 is SGHRS and CDR2 YFSETQ. The CDR3 sequence: CASSPVERATYNEQFF. The CDR3 bases are TGCGCCAGCAGCCCCGTAGAGCGGGCCACCTACAATGAGCAGTTCTTC.

The V gene is TRBV6-6, the J gene TRBJ2-1; 9 bases agree with TRBD1. V lost 6 bases to trimming and J lost 8 bases; unmatched junction nucleotides: 5. This CDR3 contains 13 residues. Germline V CDR1 and CDR2: MNHNY, SVGAGI (reference sequence). The CDR3 DNA follows: TGTGCCAGCAGCCGGACAGGGGTCGATGAGCAGTTCTTC. Translating gives CASSRTGVDEQFF.

The chain joins TRBV19 to TRBJ2-7; no clear D gene. V dropped 5 bases and J dropped 7 bases, with 15 bases sitting between them. There are 13 residues in the CDR3. Germline V gene data show CDR1 as LNHDA and CDR2 as SQIVND (reference sequence). CDR3 bases: TGTGCCAGTAGTCCGGTATCGGGTGGGGAGCAGTACTTC. Translated, it gives CASSPVSGGEQYF.

The chain recombines TRBV5-4 with TRBJ2-7, with 7 bases aligning to TRBD1. The trim removed 1 base at V and 3 bases at J, leaving 4 bases unmatched. Germline lookup yields CDR1 SGHNT and CDR2 YYREEE (reference sequence). The CDR3 is 14 residues long. DNA of the CDR3: TGTGCCAGCAGCTTGAGAGGGGGCGGCTACGAGCAGTACTTC. Translation gives CASSLRGGGYEQYF.